A selection of T cell receptor beta chains follows, all from one sample in a study of T cell responses to AZD1222 COVID-19 vaccine. Sequenced by immunoSEQ multiplex PCR; TCRdb stores in-frame clones only, minus some. The table records hundreds of thousands of clones, almost 95% of them present only once. This specimen consisted of peripheral blood, obtained 28 days after the second AZD1222 dose. The receptors originated from an adult who received the AZD1222 COVID-19 vaccine. Each CDR3 is given with its conserved first and last residue. The D gene is left open where the match is weak. Clone size is given for some rows only: seen once, a few or many times, or a class if the clone is expanded.

CDR3 length: 13; D gene: .; J gene: TRBJ2-2; V gene: TRBV3-1/TRBV3-2; clone size: .; CDR3 DNA: TGTGCCAGCAGCCCAGGTGGGACCGGGGAGCTGTTTTTT; CDR3 protein: CASSPGGTGELFF
CDR3 length: 14; D gene: .; J gene: TRBJ1-2; V gene: TRBV3-1/TRBV3-2; clone size: once; CDR3 DNA: TGTGCCAGCAGCCAAGGGACAGCCCTTGGAGGCTACACCTTC; CDR3 protein: CASSQGTALGGYTF
CDR3 length: 14; D gene: TRBD2; J gene: TRBJ2-1; V gene: TRBV19; clone size: .; CDR3 DNA: TGTGCCAGTAGTAGGACTAGAGCAGTCAATGAGCAGTTCTTC; CDR3 protein: CASSRTRAVNEQFF
CDR3 length: 15; D gene: .; J gene: TRBJ2-1; V gene: TRBV10-3; clone size: .; CDR3 DNA: TGTGCCATCAGTGAGTCTGGCGGCTCCTACAATGAGCAGTTCTTC; CDR3 protein: CAISESGGSYNEQFF
CDR3 length: 11; D gene: .; J gene: TRBJ2-5; V gene: TRBV2; clone size: .; CDR3 DNA: TGTGCCAGCAGTGAAGGGGAAATCCAGTACTTC; CDR3 protein: CASSEGEIQYF
CDR3 length: 14; D gene: TRBD1; J gene: TRBJ2-5; V gene: TRBV27; clone size: .; CDR3 DNA: TGTGCCAGCACCCAAGGACAGGTACAAGAGACCCAGTACTTC; CDR3 protein: CASTQGQVQETQYF
CDR3 length: 14; D gene: .; J gene: TRBJ2-5; V gene: TRBV7-9; clone size: .; CDR3 DNA: TGTGCCAGCAGTTCAACAGGGGAGGGGGAGACCCAGTACTTC; CDR3 protein: CASSSTGEGETQYF
CDR3 length: 13; D gene: TRBD1; J gene: TRBJ1-2; V gene: TRBV5-6; clone size: .; CDR3 DNA: TGTGCCAGCAGCAACACCAGGGGGCTCGGCTACACCTTC; CDR3 protein: CASSNTRGLGYTF
CDR3 length: 13; D gene: .; J gene: TRBJ2-7; V gene: TRBV19; clone size: .; CDR3 DNA: TGTGCCAGTCGGGACCCCCCATCAGCCGAGCAGTACTTC; CDR3 protein: CASRDPPSAEQYF
CDR3 length: 15; D gene: TRBD1; J gene: TRBJ2-2; V gene: TRBV5-6; clone size: .; CDR3 DNA: TGTGCCAGCAGGTCCGGGACAGGGGGAACCGGGGAGCTGTTTTTT; CDR3 protein: CASRSGTGGTGELFF
CDR3 length: 16; D gene: .; J gene: TRBJ2-5; V gene: TRBV6-2/TRBV6-3; clone size: few; CDR3 DNA: TGTGCCAGCAGTTATAGACTCATGGGGTACCAAGAGACCCAGTACTTC; CDR3 protein: CASSYRLMGYQETQYF
CDR3 length: 16; D gene: .; J gene: TRBJ1-2; V gene: TRBV5-6; clone size: .; CDR3 DNA: TGTGCCAGCAGCTTGGACAGGGTGAATCTTTTCTATGGCTACACCTTC; CDR3 protein: CASSLDRVNLFYGYTF
CDR3 length: 15; D gene: TRBD1; J gene: TRBJ1-5; V gene: TRBV19; clone size: .; CDR3 DNA: TGTGCCAGTTCCCTCGGGACAGGGATCAATCAGCCCCAGCATTTT; CDR3 protein: CASSLGTGINQPQHF
CDR3 length: 15; D gene: TRBD1; J gene: TRBJ2-3; V gene: TRBV28; clone size: .; CDR3 DNA: TGTGCCAGCAGTCCGACAGGGGGCCACCGGGATACGCAGTATTTT; CDR3 protein: CASSPTGGHRDTQYF
CDR3 length: 15; D gene: .; J gene: TRBJ1-2; V gene: TRBV4-3; clone size: .; CDR3 DNA: TGCGCCAGCAGCCAAGATGGCACAACTAACTATGGCTACACCTTC; CDR3 protein: CASSQDGTTNYGYTF
CDR3 length: 15; D gene: TRBD1; J gene: TRBJ1-1; V gene: TRBV6-5; clone size: .; CDR3 DNA: TGTGCCAGCAGTCTAGAAAGACAGGGTTCAAGTGAAGCTTTCTTT; CDR3 protein: CASSLERQGSSEAFF
CDR3 length: 16; D gene: .; J gene: TRBJ2-7; V gene: TRBV9; clone size: .; CDR3 DNA: TGTGCCAGCAGCGAGGGCGCGGACTCCTCGTTAAACGAGCAGTACTTC; CDR3 protein: CASSEGADSSLNEQYF
CDR3 length: 16; D gene: .; J gene: TRBJ2-1; V gene: TRBV27; clone size: .; CDR3 DNA: TGTGCCAGCAGTTTAAGGCCGGAGATGTCTTACAATGAGCAGTTCTTC; CDR3 protein: CASSLRPEMSYNEQFF
CDR3 length: 16; D gene: TRBD2; J gene: TRBJ2-1; V gene: TRBV3-1/TRBV3-2; clone size: .; CDR3 DNA: TGTGCCAGCAGCCAAGTACTAACGGGGGGGCTAAGAGAGCAGTTCTTC; CDR3 protein: CASSQVLTGGLREQFF
CDR3 length: 13; D gene: .; J gene: TRBJ2-7; V gene: TRBV15; clone size: .; CDR3 DNA: TGTGCCACCAGCAGACAAAGCGATTACGAGCAGTACTTC; CDR3 protein: CATSRQSDYEQYF
CDR3 length: 14; D gene: TRBD2; J gene: TRBJ2-3; V gene: TRBV7-2; clone size: .; CDR3 DNA: TGTGCCAGCAGATTAAGCGGGGACACAGATACGCAGTATTTT; CDR3 protein: CASRLSGDTDTQYF
CDR3 length: 14; D gene: .; J gene: TRBJ1-6; V gene: TRBV2; clone size: .; CDR3 DNA: TGTGCCAGCAGTGGGATTCGGGGGAATTCACCCCTCCACTTT; CDR3 protein: CASSGIRGNSPLHF
CDR3 length: 13; D gene: .; J gene: TRBJ1-3; V gene: TRBV7-2; clone size: .; CDR3 DNA: TGTGCCAGCAGCCTCGACCCGGGAAACACCATATATTTT; CDR3 protein: CASSLDPGNTIYF
CDR3 length: 14; D gene: .; J gene: TRBJ1-1; V gene: TRBV28; clone size: .; CDR3 DNA: TGTGCCAGCAGCCTACCACAGGGGAACACTGAAGCTTTCTTT; CDR3 protein: CASSLPQGNTEAFF
CDR3 length: 14; D gene: .; J gene: TRBJ1-1; V gene: TRBV7-2; clone size: .; CDR3 DNA: TGTGCCAGCAGCCTCCTCAGGTCTGTCACTGAAGCTTTCTTT; CDR3 protein: CASSLLRSVTEAFF
CDR3 length: 12; D gene: .; J gene: TRBJ1-2; V gene: TRBV29-1; clone size: .; CDR3 DNA: TGCAGCGTTTCCTTCGGGGACTATGGCTACACCTTC; CDR3 protein: CSVSFGDYGYTF
CDR3 length: 14; D gene: TRBD1; J gene: TRBJ2-1; V gene: TRBV28; clone size: .; CDR3 DNA: TGTGCCAGCAGACTGACAGGGGTCGTTAGTGAGCAGTTCTTC; CDR3 protein: CASRLTGVVSEQFF
CDR3 length: 12; D gene: .; J gene: TRBJ1-1; V gene: TRBV5-4; clone size: once; CDR3 DNA: TGTGCCAGCAGCTTGGTGGCAGGGGAAGCTTTCTTT; CDR3 protein: CASSLVAGEAFF
CDR3 length: 12; D gene: TRBD1; J gene: TRBJ1-1; V gene: TRBV28; clone size: .; CDR3 DNA: TGTGCCACCTCGACAGGGGACACTGAAGCTTTCTTT; CDR3 protein: CATSTGDTEAFF
CDR3 length: 14; D gene: .; J gene: TRBJ1-3; V gene: TRBV7-9; clone size: .; CDR3 DNA: TGTGCCAGCAGCAAGACAACAGACCGAAACACCATATATTTT; CDR3 protein: CASSKTTDRNTIYF
CDR3 length: 16; D gene: TRBD1; J gene: TRBJ1-1; V gene: TRBV9; clone size: .; CDR3 DNA: TGTGCCAGCAGCTCCATCCCTACAGTGGGGACAGATGAAGCTTTCTTT; CDR3 protein: CASSSIPTVGTDEAFF
CDR3 length: 15; D gene: TRBD1; J gene: TRBJ1-2; V gene: TRBV7-2; clone size: .; CDR3 DNA: TGTGCCAGCAGCCCTCGCCAGGGGGCTATAGAGGGCTACACCTTC; CDR3 protein: CASSPRQGAIEGYTF
CDR3 length: 17; D gene: TRBD2; J gene: TRBJ2-3; V gene: TRBV9; clone size: .; CDR3 DNA: TGTGCCAGCAGCGTAGTGGGCGGGGGGGCTAGCACAGATACGCAGTATTTT; CDR3 protein: CASSVVGGGASTDTQYF
CDR3 length: 11; D gene: .; J gene: TRBJ2-2; V gene: TRBV6-5; clone size: .; CDR3 DNA: TGTGCCAGCAGAAGACAGGGGGAGCTGTTTTTT; CDR3 protein: CASRRQGELFF
CDR3 length: 9; D gene: .; J gene: TRBJ1-2; V gene: TRBV20-1; clone size: .; CDR3 DNA: TGCAGTGCTCTGAGTGGCTACACCTTC; CDR3 protein: CSALSGYTF
CDR3 length: 16; D gene: TRBD2; J gene: TRBJ2-7; V gene: TRBV28; clone size: .; CDR3 DNA: TGTGCCAGCAGTTTAGTCAGCGGGAGCGTAAAATACGAGCAGTACTTC; CDR3 protein: CASSLVSGSVKYEQYF
CDR3 length: 20; D gene: .; J gene: TRBJ1-5; V gene: TRBV4-1; clone size: .; CDR3 DNA: TGCGCCAGCAGCCAAAGGGTCTCCCACTTTAGAAAATATAGCAATCAGCCCCAGCATTTT; CDR3 protein: CASSQRVSHFRKYSNQPQHF
CDR3 length: 15; D gene: TRBD2; J gene: TRBJ2-7; V gene: TRBV6-1; clone size: .; CDR3 DNA: TGTGCCAGCAGTGAAGCGTCTAGCGGGAGTTACGAGCAGTACTTC; CDR3 protein: CASSEASSGSYEQYF
CDR3 length: 16; D gene: .; J gene: TRBJ1-6; V gene: TRBV13; clone size: .; CDR3 DNA: TGTGCCAGCAGCTTAAGTGGTATCTCCTATAATTCACCCCTCCACTTT; CDR3 protein: CASSLSGISYNSPLHF
CDR3 length: 15; D gene: .; J gene: TRBJ1-4; V gene: TRBV7-9; clone size: .; CDR3 DNA: TGTGCCAGCAGCTTAGCAGCCCGAACTAATGAAAAACTGTTTTTT; CDR3 protein: CASSLAARTNEKLFF
CDR3 length: 13; D gene: .; J gene: TRBJ2-3; V gene: TRBV7-6; clone size: .; CDR3 DNA: TGTGCCAGCAGCTTAGACCTCACAGATACGCAGTATTTT; CDR3 protein: CASSLDLTDTQYF
CDR3 length: 12; D gene: .; J gene: TRBJ1-1; V gene: TRBV11-1; clone size: .; CDR3 DNA: TGTGCCAGCAGCCTCGGTCTCACTGAAGCTTTCTTT; CDR3 protein: CASSLGLTEAFF
CDR3 length: 15; D gene: TRBD1; J gene: TRBJ1-5; V gene: TRBV7-2; clone size: .; CDR3 DNA: TGTGCCAGCAGCCCACAGGGGGTTAGCAATCAGCCCCAGCATTTT; CDR3 protein: CASSPQGVSNQPQHF
CDR3 length: 14; D gene: .; J gene: TRBJ1-2; V gene: TRBV2; clone size: .; CDR3 DNA: TGTGCCAGCAGGTCCCAGAAGGGGAACTATGGCTACACCTTC; CDR3 protein: CASRSQKGNYGYTF
CDR3 length: 12; D gene: .; J gene: TRBJ1-2; V gene: TRBV7-8; clone size: .; CDR3 DNA: TGTGCCAGCGGGGAGCAGGGCCATGGCTACACCTTC; CDR3 protein: CASGEQGHGYTF
CDR3 length: 13; D gene: .; J gene: TRBJ1-2; V gene: TRBV15; clone size: .; CDR3 DNA: TGTGCCACCAGCAGAGATGGGGCTTACGGCTACACCTTC; CDR3 protein: CATSRDGAYGYTF
CDR3 length: 14; D gene: .; J gene: TRBJ1-5; V gene: TRBV9; clone size: .; CDR3 DNA: TGTGCCAGCAGCGCGGCGGCACTCCAGGGGCCCCAGCATTTT; CDR3 protein: CASSAAALQGPQHF
CDR3 length: 15; D gene: .; J gene: TRBJ2-1; V gene: TRBV2; clone size: .; CDR3 DNA: TGTGCCAGCATTGGGGGAAGGAGGTCCTACAATGAGCAGTTCTTC; CDR3 protein: CASIGGRRSYNEQFF
CDR3 length: 13; D gene: .; J gene: TRBJ1-2; V gene: TRBV12-3/TRBV12-4; clone size: .; CDR3 DNA: TGTGCCAGCAGTTCTCTGCAGGGGTATGGCTACACCTTC; CDR3 protein: CASSSLQGYGYTF
CDR3 length: 15; D gene: TRBD2; J gene: TRBJ2-3; V gene: TRBV18; clone size: .; CDR3 DNA: TGTGCCAGCTCACGGACTAGCGGGTCCACAGATACGCAGTATTTT; CDR3 protein: CASSRTSGSTDTQYF
CDR3 length: 13; D gene: .; J gene: TRBJ2-1; V gene: TRBV4-3; clone size: .; CDR3 DNA: TGCGCCAGCAGCCAGGAGACTAACAATGAGCAGTTCTTC; CDR3 protein: CASSQETNNEQFF
CDR3 length: 15; D gene: TRBD1; J gene: TRBJ1-2; V gene: TRBV5-4; clone size: .; CDR3 DNA: TGTGCCAGCAGCCTCGACAGGGGGCCGGGCTATGGCTACACCTTC; CDR3 protein: CASSLDRGPGYGYTF